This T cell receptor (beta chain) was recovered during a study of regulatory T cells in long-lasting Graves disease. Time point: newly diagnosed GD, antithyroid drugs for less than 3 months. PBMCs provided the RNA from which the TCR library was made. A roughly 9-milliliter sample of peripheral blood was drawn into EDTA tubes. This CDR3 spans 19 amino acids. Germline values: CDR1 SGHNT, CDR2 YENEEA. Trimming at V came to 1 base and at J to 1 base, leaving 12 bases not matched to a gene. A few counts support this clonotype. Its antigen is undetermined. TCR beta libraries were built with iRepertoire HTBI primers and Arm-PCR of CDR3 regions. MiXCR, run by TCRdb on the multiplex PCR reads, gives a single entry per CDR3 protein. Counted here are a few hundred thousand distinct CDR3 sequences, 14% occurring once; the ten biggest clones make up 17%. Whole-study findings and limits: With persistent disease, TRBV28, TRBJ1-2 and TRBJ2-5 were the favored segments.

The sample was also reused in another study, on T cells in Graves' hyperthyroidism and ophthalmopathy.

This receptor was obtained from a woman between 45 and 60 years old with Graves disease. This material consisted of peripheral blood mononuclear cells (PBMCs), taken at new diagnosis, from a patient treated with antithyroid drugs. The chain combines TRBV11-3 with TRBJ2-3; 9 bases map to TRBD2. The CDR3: CASSLGGGSGSDGTDTQYF. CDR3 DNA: TGTGCCAGCAGCTTAGGTGGGGGTAGCGGGAGCGATGGCACAGATACGCAGTATTTT.